Many counts were recorded for the clone carrying this T cell receptor (beta chain). Its antigen is as yet unknown. The sample is drawn from a study of T-cell reconstitution after alpha-beta-depleted transplantation in children. Findings of the study overall: Several hundred expanded graft clones reportedly gave rise to the alpha-beta T cells present about two months after transplant.

Unique molecular identifiers were used to barcode this TCRbeta library. TCRdb re-called the PCR reads with MiXCR, one entry per CDR3 protein. The repertoire holds around 440,000 distinct CDR3 sequences, with approximately 10% as singletons. With V trimmed by 4 bases and J by 5 bases, 6 bases remained unmatched. The CDR3 length is 16 residues. J is TRBJ2-6 and V is TRBV12-3 or TRBV12-4, with 9 bases fitting TRBD1. This TCR was recovered from a child aged 2-15 years with inherited bone marrow failure, due to receive a stem cell transplant. This specimen was PBMCs, taken before TCRalphabeta/CD19-depleted stem cell transplant. CDR3 DNA: TGTGCCAGCAGTTCAAGGACAGGGGATAGGGCCAACGTCCTGACTTTC. It translates to CASSSRTGDRANVLTF.